Reported below is one TCR beta chain. What it binds is not known. The entry originates in a study of cytomegalovirus exposure and HLA in healthy donors. Findings of the study overall: Reports described diagnosis of cytomegalovirus status by the classifier as highly specific and sensitive. As immune exposure information, only CMV serostatus was available. Fewer N-insertions (relative to the approximately 700-donor mean) were reportedly seen in an Asian-associated ancestry cluster in a later analysis.

The study ran its PCR with 60 Vbeta and 13 Jbeta primers. TCRdb's table, derived via immunoSEQ multiplex PCR, lists solely in-frame clones and lacks some. This sample has 140,000 to 150,000 clones, with 70% to 90% found just once. V trimming: 5 bases; J trimming: 5 bases; junction bases outside the gene matches: 6. Germline assignment: CDR1 PRHDT and CDR2 FYEKMQ (reference sequence). The CDR3 spans 13 residues. The chain links TRBV13 to TRBJ2-7; TRBD1 aligns across 7 bases. Source material: PBMCs. The TCR sequence derives from a middle-aged woman in good health and CMV-seropositive. The CDR3 loop reads CASSPLTGNEQYF. CDR3 bases: TGTGCCAGCAGCCCGTTGACAGGGAACGAGCAGTACTTC. The whole variable domain, remainder taken from reference TRBV13 and TRBJ2-7, is AAGVIQSPRHLIKEKRETATLKCYPIPRHDTVYWYQQGPGQDPQFLISFYEKMQSDKGSIPDRFSAQQFSDYHSELNMSSLELGDSALYFCASSPLTGNEQYFGPGTRLTVT.